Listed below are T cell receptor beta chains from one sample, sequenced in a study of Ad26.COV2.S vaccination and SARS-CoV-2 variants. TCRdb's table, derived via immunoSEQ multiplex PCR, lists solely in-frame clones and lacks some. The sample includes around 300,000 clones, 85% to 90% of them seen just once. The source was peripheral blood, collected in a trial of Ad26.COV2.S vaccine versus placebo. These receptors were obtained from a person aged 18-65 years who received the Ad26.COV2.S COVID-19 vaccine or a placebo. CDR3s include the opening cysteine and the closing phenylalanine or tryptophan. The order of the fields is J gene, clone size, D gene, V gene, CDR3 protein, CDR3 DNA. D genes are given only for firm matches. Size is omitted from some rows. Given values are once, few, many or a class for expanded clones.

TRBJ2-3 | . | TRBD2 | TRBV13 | CASSLGQSGGETDTQYF | TGTGCCAGCAGCTTAGGCCAAAGTGGGGGGGAGACAGATACGCAGTATTTT
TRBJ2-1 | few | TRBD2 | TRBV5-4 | CATWERGFSGRNEQFF | TGTGCCACGTGGGAGCGGGGTTTTAGTGGGAGGAATGAGCAGTTCTTC
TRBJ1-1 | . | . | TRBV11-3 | CASSLDGRGASMNTEAFF | TGTGCCAGCAGCTTAGATGGGCGAGGGGCAAGTATGAACACTGAAGCTTTCTTT
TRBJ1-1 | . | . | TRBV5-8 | CASSFGQKNTEAFF | TGTGCCAGCAGCTTTGGACAGAAGAACACTGAAGCTTTCTTT
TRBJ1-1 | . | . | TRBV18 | CASSPSGPTGESEAFF | TGTGCCAGCTCACCAAGCGGACCTACCGGGGAATCTGAAGCTTTCTTT
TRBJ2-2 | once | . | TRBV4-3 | CASSQVTGATTGELFF | TGCGCCAGCAGCCAGGTCACAGGCGCAACCACCGGGGAGCTGTTTTTT
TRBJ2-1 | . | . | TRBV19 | CASRSRGEIYNEQFF | TGTGCCAGTAGATCCAGGGGCGAGATCTACAATGAGCAGTTCTTC
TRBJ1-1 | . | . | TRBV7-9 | CASSSMGLKETEAFF | TGTGCCAGCAGCTCAATGGGGCTAAAGGAGACTGAAGCTTTCTTT
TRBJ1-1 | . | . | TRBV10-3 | CAISALPKAVYRGLNTEAFF | TGTGCCATCAGTGCTTTGCCTAAGGCGGTTTACCGGGGGTTGAACACTGAAGCTTTCTTT
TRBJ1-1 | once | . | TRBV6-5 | CASTDLRATEAFF | TGTGCCAGCACCGACCTACGCGCCACTGAAGCTTTCTTT
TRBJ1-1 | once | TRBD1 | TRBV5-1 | CASSARTGWNTEAFF | TGCGCCAGCAGCGCCCGGACAGGATGGAACACTGAAGCTTTCTTT
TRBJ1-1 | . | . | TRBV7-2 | CASSLAGGATEAFF | TGTGCCAGCAGCCTCGCAGGAGGGGCGACAGAAGCTTTCTTT
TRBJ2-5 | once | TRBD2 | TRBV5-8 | CASSLGLAGGPGGETQYF | TGTGCCAGCAGCTTAGGACTAGCGGGAGGGCCGGGCGGAGAGACCCAGTACTTC
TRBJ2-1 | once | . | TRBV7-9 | CASSLEFHNEQFF | TGTGCCAGCAGCTTAGAGTTCCACAATGAGCAGTTCTTC
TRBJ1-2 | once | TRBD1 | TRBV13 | CASSLDGQGARDYGYTF | TGTGCCAGCAGCTTAGATGGACAGGGGGCGAGGGACTATGGCTACACCTTC
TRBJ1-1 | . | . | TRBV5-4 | CASSPLLGVGSAFF | TGTGCCAGCAGCCCACTTTTGGGTGTGGGATCGGCTTTCTTT
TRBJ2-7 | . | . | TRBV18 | CASSLGRNYEQYF | TGTGCCAGCTCGTTAGGAAGGAATTACGAGCAGTACTTC
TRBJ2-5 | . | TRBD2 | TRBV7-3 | CASSLSLAGGETQYF | TGTGCCAGCAGCTTATCCCTAGCGGGAGGAGAGACCCAGTACTTC
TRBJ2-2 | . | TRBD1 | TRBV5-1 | CASSLYWDRSKVNTGELFF | TGCGCCAGCAGCTTGTATTGGGACAGGAGTAAAGTTAACACCGGGGAGCTGTTTTTT
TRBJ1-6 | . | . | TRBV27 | CASSLSIGHFGSPLHF | TGTGCCAGCAGTTTATCGATAGGTCATTTCGGTTCACCCCTCCACTTT
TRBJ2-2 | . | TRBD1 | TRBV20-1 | CSASRDRGPLPNTGELFF | TGCAGTGCTAGTCGGGACAGGGGTCCGCTGCCGAACACCGGGGAGCTGTTTTTT
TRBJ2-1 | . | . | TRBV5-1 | CASNQGGDEQFF | TGCGCCAGCAATCAGGGTGGCGATGAGCAGTTCTTC
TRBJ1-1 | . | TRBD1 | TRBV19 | CASSRTGRTAEAFF | TGTGCCAGTAGTCGGACAGGGAGAACGGCTGAAGCTTTCTTT
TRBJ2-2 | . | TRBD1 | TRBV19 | CASSTINRGIPTGELFF | TGTGCCAGTAGTACAATAAACAGGGGGATCCCCACCGGGGAGCTGTTTTTT
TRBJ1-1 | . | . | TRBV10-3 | CAISEGQPPAEAFF | TGTGCCATCAGTGAAGGACAGCCACCAGCTGAAGCTTTCTTT